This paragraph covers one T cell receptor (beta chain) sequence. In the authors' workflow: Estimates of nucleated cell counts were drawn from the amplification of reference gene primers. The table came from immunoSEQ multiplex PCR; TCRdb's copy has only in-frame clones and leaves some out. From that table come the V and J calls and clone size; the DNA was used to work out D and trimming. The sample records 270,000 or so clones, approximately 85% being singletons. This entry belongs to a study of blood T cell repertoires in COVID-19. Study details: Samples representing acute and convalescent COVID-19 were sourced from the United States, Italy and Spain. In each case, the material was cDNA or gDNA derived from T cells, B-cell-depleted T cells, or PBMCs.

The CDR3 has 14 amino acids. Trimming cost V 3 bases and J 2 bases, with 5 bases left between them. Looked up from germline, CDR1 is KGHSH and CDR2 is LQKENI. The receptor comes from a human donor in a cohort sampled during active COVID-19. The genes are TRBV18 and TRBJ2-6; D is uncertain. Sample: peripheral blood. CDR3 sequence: CASSPQAGANVLTF. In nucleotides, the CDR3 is TGTGCCAGCTCACCGCAGGCTGGGGCCAACGTCCTGACTTTC.